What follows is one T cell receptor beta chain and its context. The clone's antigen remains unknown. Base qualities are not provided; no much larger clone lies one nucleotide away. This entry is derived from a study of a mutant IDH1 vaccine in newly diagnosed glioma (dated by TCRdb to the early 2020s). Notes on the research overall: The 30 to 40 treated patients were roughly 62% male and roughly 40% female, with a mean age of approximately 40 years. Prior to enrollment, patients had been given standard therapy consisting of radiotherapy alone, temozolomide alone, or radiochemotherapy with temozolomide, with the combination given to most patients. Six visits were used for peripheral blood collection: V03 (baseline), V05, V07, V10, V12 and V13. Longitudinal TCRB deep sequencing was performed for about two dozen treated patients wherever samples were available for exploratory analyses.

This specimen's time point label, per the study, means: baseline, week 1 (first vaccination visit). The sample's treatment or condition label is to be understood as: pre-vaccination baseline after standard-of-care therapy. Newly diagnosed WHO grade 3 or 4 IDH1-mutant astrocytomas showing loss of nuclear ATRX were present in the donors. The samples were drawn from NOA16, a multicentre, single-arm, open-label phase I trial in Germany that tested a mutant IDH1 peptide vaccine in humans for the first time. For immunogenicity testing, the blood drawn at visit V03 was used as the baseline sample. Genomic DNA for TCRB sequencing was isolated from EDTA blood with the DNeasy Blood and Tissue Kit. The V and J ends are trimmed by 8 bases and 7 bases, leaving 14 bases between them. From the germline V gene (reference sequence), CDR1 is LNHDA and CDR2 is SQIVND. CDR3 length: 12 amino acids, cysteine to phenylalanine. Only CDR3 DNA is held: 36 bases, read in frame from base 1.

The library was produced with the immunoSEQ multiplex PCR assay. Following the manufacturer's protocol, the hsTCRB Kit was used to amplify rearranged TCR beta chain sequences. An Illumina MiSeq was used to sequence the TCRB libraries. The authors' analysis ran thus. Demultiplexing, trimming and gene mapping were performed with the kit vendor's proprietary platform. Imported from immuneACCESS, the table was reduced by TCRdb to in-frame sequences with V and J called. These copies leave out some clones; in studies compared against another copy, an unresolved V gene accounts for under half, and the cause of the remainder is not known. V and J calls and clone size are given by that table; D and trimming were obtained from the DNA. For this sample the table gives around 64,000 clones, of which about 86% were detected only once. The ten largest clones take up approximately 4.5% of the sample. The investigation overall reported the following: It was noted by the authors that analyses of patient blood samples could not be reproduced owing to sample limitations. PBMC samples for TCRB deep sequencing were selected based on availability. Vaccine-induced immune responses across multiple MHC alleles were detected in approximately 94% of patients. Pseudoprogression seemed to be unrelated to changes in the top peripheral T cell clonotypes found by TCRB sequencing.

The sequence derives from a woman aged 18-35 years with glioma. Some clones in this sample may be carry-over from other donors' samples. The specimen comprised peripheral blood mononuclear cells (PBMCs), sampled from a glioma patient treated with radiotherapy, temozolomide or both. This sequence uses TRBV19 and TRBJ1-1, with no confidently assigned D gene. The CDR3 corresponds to CASDARSGEAFF. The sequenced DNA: TGTGCCAGTGACGCACGTTCCGGTGAAGCTTTCTTT.